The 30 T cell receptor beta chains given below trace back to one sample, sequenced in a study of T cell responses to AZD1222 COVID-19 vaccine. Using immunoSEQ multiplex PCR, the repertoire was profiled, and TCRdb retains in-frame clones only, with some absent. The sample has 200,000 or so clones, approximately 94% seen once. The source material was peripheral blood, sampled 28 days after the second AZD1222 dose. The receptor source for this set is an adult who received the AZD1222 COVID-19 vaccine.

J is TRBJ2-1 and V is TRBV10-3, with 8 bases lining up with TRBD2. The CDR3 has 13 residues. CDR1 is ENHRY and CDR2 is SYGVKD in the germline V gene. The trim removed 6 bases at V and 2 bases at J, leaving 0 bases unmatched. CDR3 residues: CAISGGAYNEQFF. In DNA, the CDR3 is TGTGCCATCAGCGGGGGGGCCTACAATGAGCAGTTCTTC.

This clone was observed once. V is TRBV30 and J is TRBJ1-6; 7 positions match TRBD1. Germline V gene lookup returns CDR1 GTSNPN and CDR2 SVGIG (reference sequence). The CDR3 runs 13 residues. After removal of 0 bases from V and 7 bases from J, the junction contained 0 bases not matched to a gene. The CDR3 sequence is CAWSVQGNSPLHF. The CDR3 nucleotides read TGTGCCTGGAGTGTACAGGGGAATTCACCCCTCCACTTT.

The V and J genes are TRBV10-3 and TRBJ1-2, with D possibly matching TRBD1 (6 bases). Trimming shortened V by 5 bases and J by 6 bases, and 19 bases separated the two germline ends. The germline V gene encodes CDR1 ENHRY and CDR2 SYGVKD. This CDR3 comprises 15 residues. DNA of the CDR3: TGTGCCATCAGTACATTAGGGGGGGCTGAGAATGGCTACACCTTC. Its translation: CAISTLGGAENGYTF.

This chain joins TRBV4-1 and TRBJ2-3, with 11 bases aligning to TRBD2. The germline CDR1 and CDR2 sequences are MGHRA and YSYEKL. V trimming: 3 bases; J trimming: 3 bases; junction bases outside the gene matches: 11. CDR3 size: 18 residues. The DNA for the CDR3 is TGCGCCAGCAGCCAGAGTCCGGGACTAGCGGTTTTAACAGATACGCAGTATTTT. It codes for CASSQSPGLAVLTDTQYF.

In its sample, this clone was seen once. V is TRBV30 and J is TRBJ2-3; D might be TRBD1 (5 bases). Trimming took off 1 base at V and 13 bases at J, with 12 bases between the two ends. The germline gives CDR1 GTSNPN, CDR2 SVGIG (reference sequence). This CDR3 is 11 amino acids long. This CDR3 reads CAWSGGQSKYF. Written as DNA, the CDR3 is TGTGCCTGGAGTGGGGGCCAGTCGAAGTATTTT.

The CDR3 DNA reads as TGTGCCAGCAGCACCCGGGACAGGGCCGGTTCACCCCTCCACTTT. This translates into CASSTRDRAGSPLHF. The chain uses TRBV5-4 and TRBJ1-6, with 9 bases that match TRBD1. The CDR3 runs to 15 residues. Germline V gene data show CDR1 as SGHNT and CDR2 as YYREEE (reference sequence). With 4 bases clipped from V and 9 bases from J, the junction kept 8 bases outside the gene matches. Complete variable domain (other parts from reference TRBV5-4 and TRBJ1-6): ETGVTQSPTHLIKTRGQQVTLRCSSQSGHNTVSWYQQALGQGPQFIFQYYREEENGRGNFPPRFSGLQFPNYSSELNVNALELDDSALYLCASSTRDRAGSPLHFGNGTRLTVT.

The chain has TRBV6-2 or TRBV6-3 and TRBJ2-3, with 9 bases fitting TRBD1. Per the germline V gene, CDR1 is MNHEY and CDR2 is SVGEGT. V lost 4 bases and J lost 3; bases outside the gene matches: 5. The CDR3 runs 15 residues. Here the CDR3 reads CASSSPGQGTDTQYF. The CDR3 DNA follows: TGTGCCAGCAGTTCTCCGGGACAGGGAACAGATACGCAGTATTTT.

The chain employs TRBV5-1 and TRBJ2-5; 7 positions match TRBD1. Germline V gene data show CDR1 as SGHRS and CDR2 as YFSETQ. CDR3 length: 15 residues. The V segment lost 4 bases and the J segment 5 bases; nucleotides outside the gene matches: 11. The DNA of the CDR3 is TGCGCCAGCAGCGAGGGACAGTCGGCAAGGGAGACCCAGTACTTC. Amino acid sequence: CASSEGQSARETQYF.

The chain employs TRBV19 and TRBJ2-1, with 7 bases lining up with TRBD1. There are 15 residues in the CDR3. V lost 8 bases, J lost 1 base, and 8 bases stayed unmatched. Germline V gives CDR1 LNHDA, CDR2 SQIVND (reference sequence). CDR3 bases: TGTGCCAGTGTGCCCGGACAGGCTTCCTACAATGAGCAGTTCTTC. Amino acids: CASVPGQASYNEQFF.

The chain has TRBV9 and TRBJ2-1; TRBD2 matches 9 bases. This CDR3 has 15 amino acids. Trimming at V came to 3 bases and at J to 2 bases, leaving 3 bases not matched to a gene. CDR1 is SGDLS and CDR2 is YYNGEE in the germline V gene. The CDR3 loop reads CASSERTSAYNEQFF. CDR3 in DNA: TGTGCCAGCAGCGAGCGGACTAGCGCCTACAATGAGCAGTTCTTC.

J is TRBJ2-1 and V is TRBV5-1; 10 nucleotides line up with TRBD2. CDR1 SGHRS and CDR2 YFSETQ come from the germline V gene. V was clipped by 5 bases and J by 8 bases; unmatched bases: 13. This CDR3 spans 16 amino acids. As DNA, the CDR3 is TGCGCCAGCAGATTTAGCGGGGGGACCGCCCAGGATGAGCAGTTCTTC. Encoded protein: CASRFSGGTAQDEQFF. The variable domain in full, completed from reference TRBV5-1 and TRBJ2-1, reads KAGVTQTPRYLIKTRGQQVTLSCSPISGHRSVSWYQQTPGQGLQFLFEYFSETQRNKGNFPGRFSGRQFSNSRSEMNVSTLELGDSALYLCASRFSGGTAQDEQFFGPGTRLTVL.

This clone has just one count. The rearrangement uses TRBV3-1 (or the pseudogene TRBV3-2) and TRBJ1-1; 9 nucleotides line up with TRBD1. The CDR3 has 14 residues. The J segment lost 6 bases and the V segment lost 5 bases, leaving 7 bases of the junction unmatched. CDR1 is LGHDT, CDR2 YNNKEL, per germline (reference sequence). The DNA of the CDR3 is TGTGCCAGCAGCTGGGACAGGGAGGTGTCTGAAGCTTTCTTT. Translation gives CASSWDREVSEAFF.

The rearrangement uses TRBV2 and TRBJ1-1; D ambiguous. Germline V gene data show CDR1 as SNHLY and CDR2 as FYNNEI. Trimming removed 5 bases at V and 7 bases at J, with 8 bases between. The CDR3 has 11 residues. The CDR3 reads CASSTGSEAFF. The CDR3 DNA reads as TGTGCCAGCAGTACCGGGAGTGAAGCTTTCTTT.

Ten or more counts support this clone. CDR3: CASSFTGNTIYF. CDR3 DNA sequence: TGTGCCAGCAGCTTCACTGGAAACACCATATATTTT. The chain joins TRBV7-2 to TRBJ1-3; D gene ambiguous. Germline assignment: CDR1 SGHTA and CDR2 FQGNSA. The CDR3 consists of 12 residues. The V gene lost 3 bases and the J gene lost 2 bases, with 2 bases spanning the gap.

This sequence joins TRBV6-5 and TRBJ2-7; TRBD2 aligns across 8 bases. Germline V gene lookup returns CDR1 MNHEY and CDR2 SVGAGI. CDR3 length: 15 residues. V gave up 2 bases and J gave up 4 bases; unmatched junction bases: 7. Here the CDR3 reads CASSYEGGGIYEQYF. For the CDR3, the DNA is TGTGCCAGCAGTTACGAGGGCGGGGGGATTTACGAGCAGTACTTC.

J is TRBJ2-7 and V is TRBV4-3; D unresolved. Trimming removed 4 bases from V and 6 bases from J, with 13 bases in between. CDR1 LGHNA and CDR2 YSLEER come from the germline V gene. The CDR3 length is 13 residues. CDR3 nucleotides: TGCGCCAGCAGCCCCACGGTGGGGTCCGAGCAGTACTTC. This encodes CASSPTVGSEQYF.

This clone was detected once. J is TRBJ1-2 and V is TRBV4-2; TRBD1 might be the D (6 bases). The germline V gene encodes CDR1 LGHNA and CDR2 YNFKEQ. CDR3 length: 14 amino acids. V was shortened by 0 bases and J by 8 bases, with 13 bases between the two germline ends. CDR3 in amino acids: CASSQDGGGWGYTF. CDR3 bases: TGTGCCAGCAGCCAAGATGGAGGGGGATGGGGCTACACCTTC.

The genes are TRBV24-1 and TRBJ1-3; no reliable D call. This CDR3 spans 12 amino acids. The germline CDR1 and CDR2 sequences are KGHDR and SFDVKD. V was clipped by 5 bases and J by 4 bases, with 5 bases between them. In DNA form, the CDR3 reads TGTGCCACCAGTGGGGCCGGAAACACCATATATTTT. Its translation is CATSGAGNTIYF.

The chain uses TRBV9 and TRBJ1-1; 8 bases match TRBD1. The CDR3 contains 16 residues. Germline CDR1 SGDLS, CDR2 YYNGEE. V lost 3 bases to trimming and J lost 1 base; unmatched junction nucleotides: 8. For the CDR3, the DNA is TGTGCCAGCAGCGCCCAGGGGGCGATCACGAACACTGAAGCTTTCTTT. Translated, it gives CASSAQGAITNTEAFF.

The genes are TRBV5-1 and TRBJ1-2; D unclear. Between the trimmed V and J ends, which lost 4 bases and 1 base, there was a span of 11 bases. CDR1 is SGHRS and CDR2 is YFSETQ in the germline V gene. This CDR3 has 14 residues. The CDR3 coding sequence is TGCGCCAGCAGCCCGGAAGGACGTAACTATGGCTACACCTTC. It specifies CASSPEGRNYGYTF.

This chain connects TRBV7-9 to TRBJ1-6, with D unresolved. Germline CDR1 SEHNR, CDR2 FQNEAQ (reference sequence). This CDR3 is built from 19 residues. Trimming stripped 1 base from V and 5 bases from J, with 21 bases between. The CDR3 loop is CASSLEGSRITMNNSPLHF. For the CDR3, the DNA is TGTGCCAGCAGCTTAGAGGGCAGCAGGATCACTATGAATAATTCACCCCTCCACTTT.

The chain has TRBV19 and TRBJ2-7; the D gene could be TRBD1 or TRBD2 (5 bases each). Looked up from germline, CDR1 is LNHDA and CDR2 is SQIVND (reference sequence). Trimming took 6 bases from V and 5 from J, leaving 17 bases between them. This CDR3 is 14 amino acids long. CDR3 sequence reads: CASSPPGAGHEQYF. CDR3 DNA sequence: TGTGCCAGTAGCCCCCCCGGGGCGGGCCACGAGCAGTACTTC. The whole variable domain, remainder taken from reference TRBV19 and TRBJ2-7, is DGGITQSPKYLFRKEGQNVTLSCEQNLNHDAMYWYRQDPGQGLRLIYYSQIVNDFQKGDIAEGYSVSREKKESFPLTVTSAQKNPTAFYLCASSPPGAGHEQYFGPGTRLTVT.

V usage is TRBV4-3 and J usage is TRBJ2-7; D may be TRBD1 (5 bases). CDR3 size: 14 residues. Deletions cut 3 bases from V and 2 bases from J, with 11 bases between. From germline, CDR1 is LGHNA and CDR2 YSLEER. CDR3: CASSHADSTYEQYF. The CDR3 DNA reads TGCGCCAGCAGCCACGCCGACAGTACCTACGAGCAGTACTTC.

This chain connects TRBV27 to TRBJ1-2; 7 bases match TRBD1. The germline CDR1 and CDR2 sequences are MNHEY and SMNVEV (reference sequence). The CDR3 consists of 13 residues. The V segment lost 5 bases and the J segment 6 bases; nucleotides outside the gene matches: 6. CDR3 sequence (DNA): TGTGCCAGCAGTCTCCGACAGGGACATGGCTACACCTTC. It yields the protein CASSLRQGHGYTF.

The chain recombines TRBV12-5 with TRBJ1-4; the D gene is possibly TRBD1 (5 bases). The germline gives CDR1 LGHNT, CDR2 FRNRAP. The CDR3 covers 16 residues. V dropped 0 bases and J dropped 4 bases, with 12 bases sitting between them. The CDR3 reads CASGLVSGMINEKLFF. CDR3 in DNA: TGTGCTAGTGGTTTGGTATCAGGGATGATTAATGAAAAACTGTTTTTT.

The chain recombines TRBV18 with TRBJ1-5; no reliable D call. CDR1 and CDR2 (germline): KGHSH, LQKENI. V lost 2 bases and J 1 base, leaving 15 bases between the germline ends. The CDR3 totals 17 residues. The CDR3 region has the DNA TGTGCCAGCTCACCAGTCATATTGGGGAAGAGCAATCAGCCCCAGCATTTT. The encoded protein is CASSPVILGKSNQPQHF.

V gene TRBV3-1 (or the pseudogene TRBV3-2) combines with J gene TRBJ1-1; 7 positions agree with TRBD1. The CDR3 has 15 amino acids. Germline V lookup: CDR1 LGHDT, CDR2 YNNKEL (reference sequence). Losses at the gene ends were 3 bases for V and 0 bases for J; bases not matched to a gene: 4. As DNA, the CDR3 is TGTGCCAGCAGCCACCCAGGGGGAGTGAACACTGAAGCTTTCTTT. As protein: CASSHPGGVNTEAFF.

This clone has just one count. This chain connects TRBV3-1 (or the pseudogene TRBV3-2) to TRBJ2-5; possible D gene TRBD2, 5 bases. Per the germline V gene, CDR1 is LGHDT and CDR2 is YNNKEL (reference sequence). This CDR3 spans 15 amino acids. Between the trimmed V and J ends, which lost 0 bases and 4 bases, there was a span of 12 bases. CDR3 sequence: CASSQEVSGIETQYF. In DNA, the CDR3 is TGTGCCAGCAGCCAAGAAGTGAGCGGCATAGAGACCCAGTACTTC.

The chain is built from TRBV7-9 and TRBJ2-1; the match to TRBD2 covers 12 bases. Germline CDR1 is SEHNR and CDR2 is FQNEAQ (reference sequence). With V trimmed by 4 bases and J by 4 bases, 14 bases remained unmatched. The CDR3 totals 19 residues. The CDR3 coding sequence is TGTGCCAGCAGCTCACTAGCGGGGGGCCTACCGGGGCGATACAATGAGCAGTTCTTC. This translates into CASSSLAGGLPGRYNEQFF.

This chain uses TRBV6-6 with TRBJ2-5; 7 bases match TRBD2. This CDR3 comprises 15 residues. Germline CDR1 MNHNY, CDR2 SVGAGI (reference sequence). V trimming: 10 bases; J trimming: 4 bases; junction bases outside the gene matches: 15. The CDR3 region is CATRGGTKLGETQYF. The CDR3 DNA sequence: TGTGCCACAAGGGGCGGGACTAAACTGGGAGAGACCCAGTACTTC.